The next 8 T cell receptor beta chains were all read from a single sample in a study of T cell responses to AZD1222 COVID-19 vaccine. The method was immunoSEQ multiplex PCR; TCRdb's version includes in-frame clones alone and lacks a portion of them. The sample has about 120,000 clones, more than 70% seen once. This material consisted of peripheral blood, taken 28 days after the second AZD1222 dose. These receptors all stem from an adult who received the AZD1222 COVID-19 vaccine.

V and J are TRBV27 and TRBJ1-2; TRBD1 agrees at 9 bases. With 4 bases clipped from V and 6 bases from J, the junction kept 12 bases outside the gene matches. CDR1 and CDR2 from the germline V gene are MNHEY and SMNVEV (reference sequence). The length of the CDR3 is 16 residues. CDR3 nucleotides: TGTGCCAGCAGTTCAGTGACAGGGGGTCCTTGGAATGGCTACACCTTC. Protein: CASSSVTGGPWNGYTF.

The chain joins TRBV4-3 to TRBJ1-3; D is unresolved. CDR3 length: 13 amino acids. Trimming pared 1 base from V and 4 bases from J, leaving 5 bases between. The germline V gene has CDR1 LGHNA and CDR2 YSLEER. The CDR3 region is CASSQVSGNTIYF. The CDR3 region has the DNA TGCGCCAGCAGCCAAGTTTCCGGAAACACCATATATTTT.

CDR3 loop: CASSTPGASTDTQYF. The CDR3 region has the DNA TGTGCCAGTAGTACTCCTGGAGCTAGCACAGATACGCAGTATTTT. This sequence joins TRBV19 and TRBJ2-3, with D hard to call. This CDR3 is 15 amino acids long. Germline lookup yields CDR1 LNHDA and CDR2 SQIVND (reference sequence). V lost 4 bases, J lost 0 bases, and 11 bases lay in between.

The CDR3, as DNA: TGTGCCACCATGGACAGGGAGGACACTGAAGCTTTCTTT. Its protein product is CATMDREDTEAFF. V gene TRBV24-1 combines with J gene TRBJ1-1, with 8 bases lining up with TRBD1. The J segment lost 3 bases and the V segment lost 8 bases, leaving 4 bases of the junction unmatched. In germline, CDR1 is KGHDR, CDR2 SFDVKD. The CDR3 is made up of 13 amino acids.

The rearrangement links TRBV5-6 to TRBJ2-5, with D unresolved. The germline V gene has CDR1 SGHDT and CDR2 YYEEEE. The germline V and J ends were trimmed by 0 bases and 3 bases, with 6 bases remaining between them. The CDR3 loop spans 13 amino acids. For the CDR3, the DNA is TGTGCCAGCAGCTTGGATTCGGAAGAGACCCAGTACTTC. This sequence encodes CASSLDSEETQYF.

CDR3 protein: CASRVSQSSYNEQFF. The CDR3 nucleotides read TGTGCCAGCAGGGTCTCGCAGAGCTCCTACAATGAGCAGTTCTTC. The V gene is TRBV3-1 (or the pseudogene TRBV3-2), the J gene TRBJ2-1; no clear D gene. This CDR3 comprises 15 residues. Germline values: CDR1 LGHDT, CDR2 YNNKEL (reference sequence). V lost 6 bases and J lost 0, with 12 bases in between.

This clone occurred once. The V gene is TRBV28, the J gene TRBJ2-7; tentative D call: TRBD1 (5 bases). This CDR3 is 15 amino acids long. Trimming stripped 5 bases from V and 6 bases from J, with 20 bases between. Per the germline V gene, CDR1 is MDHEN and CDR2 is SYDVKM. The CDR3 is CASSPPSQGSGEQYF. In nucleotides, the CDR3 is TGTGCCAGCAGTCCCCCGTCGCAGGGATCGGGCGAGCAGTACTTC.

The CDR3, as DNA: TGTGCCAGTCGCGCACTGGGAGGAAACACCATATATTTT. Translation: CASRALGGNTIYF. The chain uses TRBV6-5 and TRBJ1-3; D ambiguous. CDR1 is MNHEY, CDR2 SVGAGI, per germline. The ends were cut back, 9 bases at V and 4 bases at J, with 13 bases in the middle. The CDR3 consists of 13 residues.